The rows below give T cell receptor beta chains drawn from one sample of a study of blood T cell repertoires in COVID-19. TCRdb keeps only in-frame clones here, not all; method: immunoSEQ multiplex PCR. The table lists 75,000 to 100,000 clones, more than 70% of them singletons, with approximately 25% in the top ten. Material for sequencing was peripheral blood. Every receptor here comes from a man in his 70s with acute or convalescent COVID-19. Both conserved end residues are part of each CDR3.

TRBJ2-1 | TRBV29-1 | CSVPRDRVYNEQFF
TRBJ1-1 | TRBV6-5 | CASSYSTSNTEAFF
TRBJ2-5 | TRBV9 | CASSVEGLAGGTQYF
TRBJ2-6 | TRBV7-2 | CASSLFGGSGANVLTF
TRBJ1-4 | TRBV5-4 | CASSYSQGVRNEKLFF
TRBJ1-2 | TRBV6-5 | CASSLLGYTF
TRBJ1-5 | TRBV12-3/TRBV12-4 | CASRIRGAQPQHF
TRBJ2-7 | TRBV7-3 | CASSLRRAAEQYF
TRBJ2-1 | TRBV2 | CASSGDRGYNEQFF
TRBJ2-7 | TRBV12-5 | CASGIANPVRIQSGYEQYF
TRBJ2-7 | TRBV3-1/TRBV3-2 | CASSEEGGPAEQYF
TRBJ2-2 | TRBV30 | CAWRFVGSGRAAGELFF
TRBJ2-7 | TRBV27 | CATGTGNYEQYF
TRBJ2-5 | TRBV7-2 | CASSRDRAQETQYF
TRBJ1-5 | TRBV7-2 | CASSYSGSNQPQHF
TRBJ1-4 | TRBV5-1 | CASSSGTGRGEKLFF
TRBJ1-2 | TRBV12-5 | CASGLGKTGGFDYGYTF
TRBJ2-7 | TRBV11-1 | CASSLRGRAYEQYF
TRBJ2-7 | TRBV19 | CASRREASYEQYF
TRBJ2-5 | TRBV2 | CASSLGGLRGQETQYF
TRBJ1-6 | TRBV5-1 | CASSLEGPYNSPLHF
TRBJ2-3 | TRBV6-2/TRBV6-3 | CASSYSWTGGTDTQYF
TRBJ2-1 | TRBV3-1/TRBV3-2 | CASSQPLSGSSYNEQFF
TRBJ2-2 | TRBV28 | CASSTHGGGRTGELFF
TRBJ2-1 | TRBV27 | CASTRGLGTYNEQFF
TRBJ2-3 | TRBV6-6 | CASRARPGDTQYF
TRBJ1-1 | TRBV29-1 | CSVARDRPFF
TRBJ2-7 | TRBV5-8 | CASSLAGVAGGRGSYEQYF
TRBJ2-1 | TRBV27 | CASSLEGWGSYNEQFF
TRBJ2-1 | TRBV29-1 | CSVIKGLADNEQFF
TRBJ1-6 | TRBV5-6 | CASRTTGILYSPLHF
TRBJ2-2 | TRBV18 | CASSPFSGGNTGELFF
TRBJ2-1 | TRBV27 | CASWEFRGEQFF
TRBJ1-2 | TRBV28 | CASSLPGGYGYTF
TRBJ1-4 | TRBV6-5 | CASSYSGRTGKKLFF
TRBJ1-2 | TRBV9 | CASSVGRAGGGGYTF
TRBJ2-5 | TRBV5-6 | CASSWSGGETQYF
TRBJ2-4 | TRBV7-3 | CASSLTGALAKNIQYF
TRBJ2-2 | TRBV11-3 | CASSLLQHTGELFF
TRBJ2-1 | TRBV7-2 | CASRLGGTSGNNEQFF
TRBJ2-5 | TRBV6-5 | CAGKRDIQETQYF
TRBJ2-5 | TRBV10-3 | CAINSGQGSETQYF